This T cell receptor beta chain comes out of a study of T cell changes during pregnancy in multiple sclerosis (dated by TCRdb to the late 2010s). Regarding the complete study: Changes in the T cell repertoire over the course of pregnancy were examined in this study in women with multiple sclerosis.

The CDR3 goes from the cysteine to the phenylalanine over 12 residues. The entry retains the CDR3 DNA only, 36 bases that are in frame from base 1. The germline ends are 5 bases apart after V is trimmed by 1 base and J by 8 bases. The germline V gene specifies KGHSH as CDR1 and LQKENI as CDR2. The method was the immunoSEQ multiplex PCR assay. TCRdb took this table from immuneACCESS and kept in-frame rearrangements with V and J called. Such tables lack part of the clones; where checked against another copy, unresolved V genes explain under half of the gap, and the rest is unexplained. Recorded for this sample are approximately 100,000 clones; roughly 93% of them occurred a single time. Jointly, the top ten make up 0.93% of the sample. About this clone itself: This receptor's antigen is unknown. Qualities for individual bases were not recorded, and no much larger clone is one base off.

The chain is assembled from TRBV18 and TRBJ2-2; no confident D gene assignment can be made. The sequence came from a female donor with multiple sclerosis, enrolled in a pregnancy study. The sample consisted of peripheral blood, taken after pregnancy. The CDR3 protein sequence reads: CASSPLTGELFF. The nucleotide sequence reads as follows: TGTGCCAGCTCACCACTGACAGGGGAGCTGTTTTTT.